At least ten counts were recorded for the clone carrying this T cell receptor beta chain. Its antigen is currently unknown. Each CDR3 protein gets one entry after TCRdb re-called the 5' RACE reads with MiXCR. The table lists under 250,000 distinct CDR3 sequences, less than 8.5% of them singletons. The sample comes from a study of T cells after yellow fever vaccination. Study in general: Where fractions had low cell numbers, libraries were prepared from them with the SMART-Seq v4 Ultra Low Input RNA kit. Study-level results: Only a small proportion of the clonotypes turned up in both the CD4 and the CD8 compartments, likely arising from convergent recombination. Although the secondary response was weaker, it peaked faster, at day 5 versus 15.

CDR3 size: 14 residues. The germline V gene encodes CDR1 KGHSH and CDR2 LQKENI. V lost 1 base and J 4 bases, leaving 8 bases between the germline ends. This TCR was sampled from a man aged 25-45 years who received the YFV17D yellow fever vaccine. The sequences come from CD4+ T cells sorted from PBMCs, collected 15 days after the yellow fever booster vaccination. The chain carries TRBV18 and TRBJ2-1; D possibly corresponds to TRBD2 (5 bases). Written as DNA, the CDR3 is TGTGCCAGCTCACCACAACGCGGGTACAATGAGCAGTTCTTC. This encodes CASSPQRGYNEQFF.